This is a list of T cell receptor beta chains from one sample in a study of blood T cells in healthy people across ages. TCRdb re-called the 5' RACE reads with MiXCR, one entry per CDR3 protein. Among approximately 960,000 distinct CDR3 sequences listed, 29% were seen once. These data are also associated with another study on T cells of mothers and their children.

Sequencing was done on a sample of blood. The receptors here all came from a woman aged 40 to 50 in good health. CDR3s include the opening cysteine and the closing phenylalanine or tryptophan. Clone size is stated in some rows and not others, as once, few, many or a class when expanded.

>TRBV7-3|-|TRBJ2-3
CASSTRGTDTQYF
>TRBV5-1|few|-
CASSLGFSEGRNYEQYF
>TRBV2|-|TRBJ1-2
CASSSKAGGADYGYTF
>TRBV29-1|few|TRBJ2-7
CSVVIGQGSYEQYF
>TRBV6-5|many|TRBJ1-2
CASSPIRGQGDGYTF
>TRBV27|many|TRBJ2-5
CASSSFQWETQYF
>TRBV18|many|TRBJ1-2
CASSPEAGANYGYTF
>TRBV7-2|few|TRBJ1-1
CASSFVRGVNTEAFF
>TRBV12-5|few|TRBJ1-1
CASGLAHDVIGVGAFF
>TRBV29-1|many|TRBJ1-2
CSVESSFTTANYGYTF
>TRBV24-1|few|TRBJ1-1
CATSGQPNTEAFF
>TRBV20-1|few|TRBJ1-1
CSARAGETFF
>TRBV5-1|-|-
CASSLGGGLAYNEQYF
>TRBV7-9|-|TRBJ1-4
CASSLGPNPTNEKLFF
>TRBV3-1|-|TRBJ2-3
CASSQDRLAGITDTRYF
>TRBV7-6|many|TRBJ2-1
CASSSRPGQTYNEQFF
>TRBV6-5|-|TRBJ2-3
CASSSSHPPTDTQYF
>TRBV7-2|-|TRBJ2-2
CASSLMTGRITGELFF
>TRBV27|-|TRBJ1-2
CASSRQGARLHGYTF
>TRBV6-2/TRBV6-3|once|TRBJ1-6
CASSYGQGSLHF
>TRBV6-2/TRBV6-3|few|TRBJ2-1
CASSSRDRGHEQFF
>TRBV7-8|many|TRBJ2-7
CASSIDRFDEQYF